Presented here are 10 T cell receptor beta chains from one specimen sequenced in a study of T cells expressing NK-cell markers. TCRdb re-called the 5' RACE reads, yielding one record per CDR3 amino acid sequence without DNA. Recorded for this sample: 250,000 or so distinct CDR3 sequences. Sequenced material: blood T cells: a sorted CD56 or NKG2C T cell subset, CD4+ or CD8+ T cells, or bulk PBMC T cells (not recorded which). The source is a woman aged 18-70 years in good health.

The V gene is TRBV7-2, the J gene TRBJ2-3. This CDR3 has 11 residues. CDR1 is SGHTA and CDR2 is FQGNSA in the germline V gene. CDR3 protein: CASSLSGTQYF.

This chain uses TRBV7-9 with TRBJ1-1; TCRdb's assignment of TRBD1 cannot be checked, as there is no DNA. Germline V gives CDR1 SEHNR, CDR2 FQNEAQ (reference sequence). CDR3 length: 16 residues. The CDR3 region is CASSPDSGRLNTEAFF.

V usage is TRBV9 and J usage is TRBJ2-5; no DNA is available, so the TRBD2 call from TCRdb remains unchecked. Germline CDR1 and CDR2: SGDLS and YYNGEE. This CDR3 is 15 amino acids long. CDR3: CASSATAGVVETQYF.

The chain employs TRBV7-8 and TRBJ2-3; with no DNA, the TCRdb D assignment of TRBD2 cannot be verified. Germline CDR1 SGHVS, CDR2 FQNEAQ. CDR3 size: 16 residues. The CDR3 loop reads CASSLRASYGQDTQYF.

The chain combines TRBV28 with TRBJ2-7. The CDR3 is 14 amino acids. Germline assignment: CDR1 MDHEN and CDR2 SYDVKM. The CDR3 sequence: CASSTPGSSYEQYF.

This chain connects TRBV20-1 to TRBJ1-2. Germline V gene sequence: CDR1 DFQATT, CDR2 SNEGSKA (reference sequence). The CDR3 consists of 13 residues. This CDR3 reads CSASGQVTYGYTF.

CDR3 loop: CASSSTGRLAESSYNEQFF. The chain uses TRBV5-1 and TRBJ2-1; TCRdb gives TRBD2 as the D gene, but with no DNA this cannot be confirmed. Germline CDR1 is SGHRS and CDR2 is YFSETQ. The CDR3 has 19 amino acids.

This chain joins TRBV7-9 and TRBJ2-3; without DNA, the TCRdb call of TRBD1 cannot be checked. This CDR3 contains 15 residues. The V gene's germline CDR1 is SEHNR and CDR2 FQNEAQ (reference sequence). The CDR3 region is CASRTPGQGTDTQYF.

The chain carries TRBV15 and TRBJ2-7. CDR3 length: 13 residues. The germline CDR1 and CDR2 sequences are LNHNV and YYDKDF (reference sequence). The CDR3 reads CATSREPSSEQYF.

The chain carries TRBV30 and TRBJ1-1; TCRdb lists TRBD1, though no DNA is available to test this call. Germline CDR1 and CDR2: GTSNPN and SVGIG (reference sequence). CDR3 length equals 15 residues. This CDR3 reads CAWSVLNKGATEAFF. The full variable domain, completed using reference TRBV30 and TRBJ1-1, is SQTIHQWPATLVQPVGSPLSLECTVEGTSNPNLYWYRQAAGRGLQLLFYSVGIGQISSEVPQNLSASRPQDRQFILSSKKLLLSDSGFYLCAWSVLNKGATEAFFGQGTRLTVV.